The rows below give T cell receptor beta chains drawn from one sample of a study of OX40 agonist ivuxolimab in advanced cancers. TCRdb's table, derived via immunoSEQ multiplex PCR, lists solely in-frame clones and lacks some. Here the sample spans about 19,000 clones, around two thirds being singletons. Sequencing was performed on CD4+ or CD8+ T cells sorted from blood, taken in a trial of the OX40 agonist ivuxolimab. The receptors come from an adult with an advanced solid tumor such as melanoma, head and neck, liver or kidney cancer. The CDR3 runs from the conserved cysteine through the conserved F or W. Where a row states a size, it is once, few, many or the class of an expanded clone; other rows omit it.

j_gene: TRBJ2-5; v_gene: TRBV19; abundance: .; CDR3aa: CASSARQGRETQYF
j_gene: TRBJ2-2; v_gene: TRBV14; abundance: .; CDR3aa: CASSQDPLDWYTGELFF
j_gene: TRBJ2-1; v_gene: TRBV6-6; abundance: .; CDR3aa: CASSTGLAGADEQFF
j_gene: TRBJ1-6; v_gene: TRBV4-3; abundance: few; CDR3aa: CASSQDGTDFSPLHF
j_gene: TRBJ2-1; v_gene: TRBV27; abundance: .; CDR3aa: CASKIAGDHNEQFF
j_gene: TRBJ1-2; v_gene: TRBV7-9; abundance: .; CDR3aa: CASTTGNSYGYTF
j_gene: TRBJ2-7; v_gene: TRBV4-1; abundance: .; CDR3aa: CASSQEHRRTYEQYF
j_gene: TRBJ1-2; v_gene: TRBV21-1; abundance: .; CDR3aa: CASSRYGYTF
j_gene: TRBJ1-2; v_gene: TRBV9; abundance: .; CDR3aa: CASSAIGVYTF
j_gene: TRBJ2-5; v_gene: TRBV2; abundance: .; CDR3aa: CASSEPMVRETQYF
j_gene: TRBJ2-7; v_gene: TRBV13; abundance: once; CDR3aa: CASSQSLGQGIYEQYF
j_gene: TRBJ2-2; v_gene: TRBV28; abundance: many; CDR3aa: CASSLYYRELFF
j_gene: TRBJ2-1; v_gene: TRBV6-6; abundance: medium-sized; CDR3aa: CASSHNQRNEQFF
j_gene: TRBJ1-4; v_gene: TRBV28; abundance: few; CDR3aa: CASSGGNEKLFF
j_gene: TRBJ1-1; v_gene: TRBV28; abundance: medium-sized; CDR3aa: CASSLTKNTEAFF
j_gene: TRBJ1-6; v_gene: TRBV7-4; abundance: .; CDR3aa: CASSLGQGRNSPLHF
j_gene: TRBJ2-3; v_gene: TRBV10-2; abundance: .; CDR3aa: CATGPGLAWSTDTQYF
j_gene: TRBJ2-1; v_gene: TRBV2; abundance: .; CDR3aa: CASRGPGTPLYNEQFF
j_gene: TRBJ2-2; v_gene: TRBV7-6; abundance: .; CDR3aa: CASSYTRDHNTGELFF
j_gene: TRBJ1-6; v_gene: TRBV7-3; abundance: many; CDR3aa: CASSSHGNSPLHF
j_gene: TRBJ2-1; v_gene: TRBV7-9; abundance: .; CDR3aa: CASSALVGAGGNEQFF
j_gene: TRBJ2-7; v_gene: TRBV5-4; abundance: .; CDR3aa: CASSLDRGLYEQYF
j_gene: TRBJ2-1; v_gene: TRBV28; abundance: .; CDR3aa: CANSLYQAYNEQFF
j_gene: TRBJ2-7; v_gene: TRBV5-5; abundance: .; CDR3aa: CASSISYEQYF